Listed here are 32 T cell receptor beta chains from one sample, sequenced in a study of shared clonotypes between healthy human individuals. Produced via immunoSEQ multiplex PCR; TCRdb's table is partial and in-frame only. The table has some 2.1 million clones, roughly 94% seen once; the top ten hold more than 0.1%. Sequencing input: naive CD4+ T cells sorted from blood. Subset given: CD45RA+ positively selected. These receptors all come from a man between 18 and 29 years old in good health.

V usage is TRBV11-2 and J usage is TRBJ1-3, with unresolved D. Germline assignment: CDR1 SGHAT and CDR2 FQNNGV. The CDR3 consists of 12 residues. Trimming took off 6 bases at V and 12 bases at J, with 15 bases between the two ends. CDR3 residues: CASRNPLRGIYF. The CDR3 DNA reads TGTGCCAGCAGGAACCCCCTTCGTGGCATATATTTT.

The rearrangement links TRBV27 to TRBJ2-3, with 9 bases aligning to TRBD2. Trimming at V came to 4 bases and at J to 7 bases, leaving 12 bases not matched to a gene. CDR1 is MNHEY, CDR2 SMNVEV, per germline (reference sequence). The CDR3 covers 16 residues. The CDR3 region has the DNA TGTGCCAGCAGTTCCAAAACCGGGACTAGCAGTCATACGCAGTATTTT. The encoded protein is CASSSKTGTSSHTQYF.

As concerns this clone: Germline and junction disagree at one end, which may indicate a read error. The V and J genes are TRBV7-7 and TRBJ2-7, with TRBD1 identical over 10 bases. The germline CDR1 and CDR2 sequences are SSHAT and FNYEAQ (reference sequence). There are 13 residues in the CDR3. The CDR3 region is CASSRTGGYEQYF. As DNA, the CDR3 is TGTGCTAGCAGTCGGACAGGGGGCTACGAGCAGTACTTC.

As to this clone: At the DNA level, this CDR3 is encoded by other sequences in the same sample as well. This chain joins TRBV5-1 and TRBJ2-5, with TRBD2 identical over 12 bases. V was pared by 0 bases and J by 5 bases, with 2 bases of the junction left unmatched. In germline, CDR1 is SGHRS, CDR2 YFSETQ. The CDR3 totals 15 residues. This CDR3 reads CASSLGTSGGETQYF. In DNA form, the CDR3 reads TGCGCCAGCAGCTTGGGAACTAGCGGGGGGGAGACCCAGTACTTC.

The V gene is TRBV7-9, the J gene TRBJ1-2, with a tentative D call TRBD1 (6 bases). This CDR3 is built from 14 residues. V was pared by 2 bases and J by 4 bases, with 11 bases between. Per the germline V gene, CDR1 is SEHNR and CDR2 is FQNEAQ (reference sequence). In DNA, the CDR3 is TGTGCCAGCAGCTTACCCTTACAGGGCTATGGCTACACCTTC. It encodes CASSLPLQGYGYTF.

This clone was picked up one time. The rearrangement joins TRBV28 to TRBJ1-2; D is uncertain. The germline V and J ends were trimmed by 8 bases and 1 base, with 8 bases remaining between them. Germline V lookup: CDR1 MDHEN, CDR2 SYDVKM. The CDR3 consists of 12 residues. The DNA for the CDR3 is TGTGCCAGCTTACAGAATAACTATGGCTACACCTTC. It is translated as CASLQNNYGYTF.

The CDR3 region is CASSPRVDWHEKLFF. The CDR3 DNA sequence: TGTGCCAGCAGCCCACGGGTAGACTGGCATGAAAAACTGTTTTTT. The chain recombines TRBV7-8 with TRBJ1-4; no clear D. Germline V gives CDR1 SGHVS, CDR2 FQNEAQ. With 5 bases removed from V and 6 bases from J, the gap between germline ends came to 16 bases. The CDR3 consists of 15 residues.

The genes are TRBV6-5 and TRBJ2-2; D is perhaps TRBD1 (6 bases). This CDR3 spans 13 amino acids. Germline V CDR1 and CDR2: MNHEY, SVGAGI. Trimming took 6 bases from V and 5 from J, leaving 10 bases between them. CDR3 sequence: CASRTQGTGELFF. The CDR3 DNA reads TGTGCCAGCAGGACCCAGGGGACCGGGGAGCTGTTTTTT.

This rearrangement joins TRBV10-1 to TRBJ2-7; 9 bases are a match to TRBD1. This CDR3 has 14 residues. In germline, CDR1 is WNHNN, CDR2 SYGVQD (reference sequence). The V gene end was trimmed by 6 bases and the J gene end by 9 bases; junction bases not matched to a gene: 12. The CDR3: CASRGTGRTGVQYF. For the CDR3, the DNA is TGCGCCAGCAGAGGGACAGGGAGGACCGGGGTGCAGTACTTC.

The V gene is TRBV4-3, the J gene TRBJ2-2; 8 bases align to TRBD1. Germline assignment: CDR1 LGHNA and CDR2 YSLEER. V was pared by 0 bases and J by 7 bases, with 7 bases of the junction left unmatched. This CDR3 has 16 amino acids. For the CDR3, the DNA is TGCGCCAGCAGCCAAGATAGGACAGGGTGGAACGGGGAGCTGTTTTTT. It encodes CASSQDRTGWNGELFF.

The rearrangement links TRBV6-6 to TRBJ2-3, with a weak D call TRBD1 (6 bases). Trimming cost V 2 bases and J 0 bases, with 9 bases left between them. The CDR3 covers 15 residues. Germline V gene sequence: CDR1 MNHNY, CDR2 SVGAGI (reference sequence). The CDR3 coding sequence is TGTGCCAGCAGTTACCAGGGGCTGAGCACAGATACGCAGTATTTT. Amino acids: CASSYQGLSTDTQYF.

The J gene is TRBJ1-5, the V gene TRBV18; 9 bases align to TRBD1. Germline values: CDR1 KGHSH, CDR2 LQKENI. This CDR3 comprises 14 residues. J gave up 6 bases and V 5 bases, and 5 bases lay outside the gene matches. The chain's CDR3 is CASSTDRGGQPQHF. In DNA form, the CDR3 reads TGTGCCAGCTCAACGGACAGGGGTGGTCAGCCCCAGCATTTT.

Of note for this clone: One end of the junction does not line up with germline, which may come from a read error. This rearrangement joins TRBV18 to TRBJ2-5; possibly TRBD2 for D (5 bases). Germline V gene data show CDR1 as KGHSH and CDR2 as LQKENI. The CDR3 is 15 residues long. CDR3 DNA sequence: TGTGCCAGCTCACAACGGACGGGAATTCAAGGGACCCAGTACTTC. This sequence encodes CASSQRTGIQGTQYF.

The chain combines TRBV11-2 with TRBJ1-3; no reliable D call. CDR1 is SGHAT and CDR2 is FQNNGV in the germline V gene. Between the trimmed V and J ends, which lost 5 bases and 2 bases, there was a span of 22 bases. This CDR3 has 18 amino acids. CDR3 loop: CASSPVGGKGGPGNTIYF. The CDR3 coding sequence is TGTGCCAGCAGCCCCGTAGGAGGAAAGGGAGGCCCTGGAAACACCATATATTTT.

CDR3 DNA sequence: TGTGCCAGCAGCCCCCCCAGGGTCAACTATGGCTACACCTTC. Translating gives CASSPPRVNYGYTF. This chain links TRBV7-2 with TRBJ1-2, with D tentatively TRBD1 (5 bases). V was clipped by 5 bases and J by 2 bases, with 12 bases between them. Germline V lookup: CDR1 SGHTA, CDR2 FQGNSA. This CDR3 contains 14 residues.

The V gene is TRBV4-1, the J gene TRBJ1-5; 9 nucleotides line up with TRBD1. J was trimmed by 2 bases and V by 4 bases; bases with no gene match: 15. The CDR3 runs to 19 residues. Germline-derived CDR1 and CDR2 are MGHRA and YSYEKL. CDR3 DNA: TGCGCCAGCAGCCCCGGCCGGGGACAGGGACCTTCGGGCAATCAGCCCCAGCATTTT. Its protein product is CASSPGRGQGPSGNQPQHF.

For the CDR3, the DNA is TGTGCCTGGACGGCCCTCCGGGTCCACAATGAGCAGTTCTTC. Translating gives CAWTALRVHNEQFF. The rearrangement links TRBV30 to TRBJ2-1; D remains ambiguous. This CDR3 comprises 14 residues. Looked up from germline, CDR1 is GTSNPN and CDR2 is SVGIG (reference sequence). V lost 4 bases to trimming and J lost 5 bases, with 15 bases between them.

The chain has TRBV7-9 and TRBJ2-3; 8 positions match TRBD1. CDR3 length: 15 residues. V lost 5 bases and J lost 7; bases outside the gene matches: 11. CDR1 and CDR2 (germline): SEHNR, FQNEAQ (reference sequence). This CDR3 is CASSPQGAGWNTQYF. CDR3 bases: TGTGCCAGCAGCCCCCAGGGGGCGGGGTGGAATACGCAGTATTTT.

CDR3 in amino acids: CACSTWTGRVTDTEAFF. CDR3 DNA sequence: TGTGCCTGTTCTACCTGGACAGGGAGGGTAACGGACACTGAAGCTTTCTTT. The J gene is TRBJ1-1, the V gene TRBV30; TRBD1 agrees at 8 bases. Germline V gene lookup returns CDR1 GTSNPN and CDR2 SVGIG (reference sequence). The CDR3 has 17 residues. V lost 6 bases to trimming and J lost 3 bases; unmatched junction nucleotides: 18.

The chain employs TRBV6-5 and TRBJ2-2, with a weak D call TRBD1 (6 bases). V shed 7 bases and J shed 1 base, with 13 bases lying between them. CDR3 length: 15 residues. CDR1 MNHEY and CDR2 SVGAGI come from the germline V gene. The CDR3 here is CASTWGTKNTGELFF. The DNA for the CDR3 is TGTGCCAGCACCTGGGGGACAAAGAACACCGGGGAGCTGTTTTTT.

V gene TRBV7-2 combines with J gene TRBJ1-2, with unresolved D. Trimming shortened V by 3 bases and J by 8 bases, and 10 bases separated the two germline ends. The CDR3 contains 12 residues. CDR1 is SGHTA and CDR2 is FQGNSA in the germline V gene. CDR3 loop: CASSFEGWGYTF. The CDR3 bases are TGTGCCAGCAGCTTTGAGGGTTGGGGCTACACCTTC.

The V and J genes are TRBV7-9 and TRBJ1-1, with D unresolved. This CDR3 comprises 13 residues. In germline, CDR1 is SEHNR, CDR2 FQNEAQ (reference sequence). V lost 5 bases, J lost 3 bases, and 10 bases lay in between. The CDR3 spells CASSQGAYTEAFF. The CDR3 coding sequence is TGTGCCAGCAGCCAAGGAGCCTACACTGAAGCTTTCTTT.

DNA for the CDR3: TGTGCCAGCAGTTACGAGGTAACCTATGGCTACACCTTC. Translation: CASSYEVTYGYTF. This chain connects TRBV6-6 to TRBJ1-2; D is uncertain. Looked up from germline, CDR1 is MNHNY and CDR2 is SVGAGI (reference sequence). Trimming stripped 2 bases from V and 4 bases from J, with 8 bases between. The CDR3 runs to 13 residues.

CDR3 DNA sequence: TGTGCCAGCAGTGATGGAGCGGGTAGCTACGAGCAGTACTTC. This translates into CASSDGAGSYEQYF. The chain joins TRBV6-1 to TRBJ2-7; D possibly corresponds to TRBD2 (6 bases). The CDR3 runs 14 residues. Trimming removed 3 bases from V and 3 bases from J, with 12 bases in between. Germline CDR1 reads MNHNS; CDR2 reads SASEGT.

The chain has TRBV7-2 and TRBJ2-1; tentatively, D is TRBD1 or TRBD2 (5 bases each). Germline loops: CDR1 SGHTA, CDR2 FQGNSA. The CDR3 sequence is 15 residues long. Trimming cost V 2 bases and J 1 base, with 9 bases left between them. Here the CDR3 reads CASSLFGGSYNEQFF. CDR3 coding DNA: TGTGCCAGCAGCTTATTTGGGGGTTCCTACAATGAGCAGTTCTTC.

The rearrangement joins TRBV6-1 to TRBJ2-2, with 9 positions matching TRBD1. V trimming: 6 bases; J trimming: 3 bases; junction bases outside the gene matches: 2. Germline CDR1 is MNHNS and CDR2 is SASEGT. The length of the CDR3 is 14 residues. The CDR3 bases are TGTGCCAGCAGGTGGACAGGGGACACCGGGGAGCTGTTTTTT. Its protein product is CASRWTGDTGELFF.

CDR3 residues: CASREGHYGYTF. The CDR3 bases are TGTGCCAGCAGAGAGGGGCACTATGGCTACACCTTC. This chain links TRBV2 with TRBJ1-2; D may be TRBD1 (5 bases). The CDR3 consists of 12 residues. Trimming cost V 6 bases and J 3 bases, with 8 bases left between them. Germline CDR1 reads SNHLY; CDR2 reads FYNNEI.

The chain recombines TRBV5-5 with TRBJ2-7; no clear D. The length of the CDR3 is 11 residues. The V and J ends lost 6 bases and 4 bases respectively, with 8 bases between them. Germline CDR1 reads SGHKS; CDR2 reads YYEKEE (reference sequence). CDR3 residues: CASTLGYEQYF. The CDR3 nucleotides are TGTGCCAGCACGCTTGGTTACGAGCAGTACTTC.

The DNA of the CDR3 is TGTGCCAGCAGCTTACCCCAGGTTGCTAACTATGGCTACACCTTC. Translated: CASSLPQVANYGYTF. The J gene is TRBJ1-2, the V gene TRBV7-9; no clear D. The germline V gene encodes CDR1 SEHNR and CDR2 FQNEAQ (reference sequence). The CDR3 length is 15 residues. Deletions cut 2 bases from V and 0 bases from J, with 10 bases between.

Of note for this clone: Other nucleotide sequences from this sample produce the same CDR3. The CDR3 nucleotides are TGTGCCAGCAGTGATGGGGCGAACTATGGCTACACCTTC. This gives the protein CASSDGANYGYTF. This sequence joins TRBV2 and TRBJ1-2, with D possibly being TRBD1 (5 bases). This CDR3 contains 13 residues. Germline CDR1 reads SNHLY; CDR2 reads FYNNEI. Trimming removed 3 bases at V and 2 bases at J, with 7 bases between.

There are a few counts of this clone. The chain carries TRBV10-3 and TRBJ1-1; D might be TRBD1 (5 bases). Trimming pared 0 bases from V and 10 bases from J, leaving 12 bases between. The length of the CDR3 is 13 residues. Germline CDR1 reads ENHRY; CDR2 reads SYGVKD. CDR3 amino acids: CAISESGQEGAFF. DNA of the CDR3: TGTGCCATCAGTGAGTCAGGACAAGAAGGAGCTTTCTTT.

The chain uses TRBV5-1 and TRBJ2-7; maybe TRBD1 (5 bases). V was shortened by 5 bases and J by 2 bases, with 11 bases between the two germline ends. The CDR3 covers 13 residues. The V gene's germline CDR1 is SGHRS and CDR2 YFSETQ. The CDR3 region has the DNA TGCGCCAGCAGAAGGGCAGGGACCTACGAGCAGTACTTC. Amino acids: CASRRAGTYEQYF.